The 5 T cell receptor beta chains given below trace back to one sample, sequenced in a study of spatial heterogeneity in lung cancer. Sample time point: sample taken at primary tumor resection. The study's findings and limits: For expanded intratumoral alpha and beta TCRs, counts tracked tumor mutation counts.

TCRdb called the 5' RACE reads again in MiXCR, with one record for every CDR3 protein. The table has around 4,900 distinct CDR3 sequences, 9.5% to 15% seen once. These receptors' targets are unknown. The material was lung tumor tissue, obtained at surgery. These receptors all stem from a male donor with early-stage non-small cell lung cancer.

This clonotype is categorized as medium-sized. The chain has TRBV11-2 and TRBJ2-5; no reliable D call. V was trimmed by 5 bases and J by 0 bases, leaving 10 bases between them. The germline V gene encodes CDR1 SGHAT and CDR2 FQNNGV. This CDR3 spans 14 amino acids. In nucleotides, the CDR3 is TGTGCCAGCAGCCTTAGAGGCTACCAAGAGACCCAGTACTTC. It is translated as CASSLRGYQETQYF.

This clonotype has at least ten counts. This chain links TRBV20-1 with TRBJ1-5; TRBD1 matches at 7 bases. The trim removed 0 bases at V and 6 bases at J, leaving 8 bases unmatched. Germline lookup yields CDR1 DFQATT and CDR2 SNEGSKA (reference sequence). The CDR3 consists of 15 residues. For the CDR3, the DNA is TGCAGTGCTAGAGATCGGCAGGGGGTAGTTCAGCCCCAGCATTTT. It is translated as CSARDRQGVVQPQHF.

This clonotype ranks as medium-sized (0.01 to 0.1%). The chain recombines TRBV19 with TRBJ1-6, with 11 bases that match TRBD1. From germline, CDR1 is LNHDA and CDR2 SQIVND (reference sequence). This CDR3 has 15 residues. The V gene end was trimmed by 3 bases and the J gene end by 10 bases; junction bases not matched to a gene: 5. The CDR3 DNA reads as TGTGCCAGTAGTATGTCGGGACAGGGGGGATCACCCCTCCACTTT. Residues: CASSMSGQGGSPLHF.

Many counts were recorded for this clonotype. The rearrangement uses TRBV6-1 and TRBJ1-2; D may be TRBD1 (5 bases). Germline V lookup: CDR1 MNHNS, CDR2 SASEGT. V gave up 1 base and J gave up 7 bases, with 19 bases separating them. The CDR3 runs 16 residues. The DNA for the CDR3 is TGTGCCAGCAGTGAAGAGACCGCCAGGGTAGAATCTGGCTACACCTTC. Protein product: CASSEETARVESGYTF.

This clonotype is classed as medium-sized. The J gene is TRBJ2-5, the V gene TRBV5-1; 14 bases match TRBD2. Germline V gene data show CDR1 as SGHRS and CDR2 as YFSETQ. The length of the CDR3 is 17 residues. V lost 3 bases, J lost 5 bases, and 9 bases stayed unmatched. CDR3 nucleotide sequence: TGCGCCAGCAGCTCGACTAGCGGGAGGGCCTTCCCCGAGACCCAGTACTTC. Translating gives CASSSTSGRAFPETQYF.